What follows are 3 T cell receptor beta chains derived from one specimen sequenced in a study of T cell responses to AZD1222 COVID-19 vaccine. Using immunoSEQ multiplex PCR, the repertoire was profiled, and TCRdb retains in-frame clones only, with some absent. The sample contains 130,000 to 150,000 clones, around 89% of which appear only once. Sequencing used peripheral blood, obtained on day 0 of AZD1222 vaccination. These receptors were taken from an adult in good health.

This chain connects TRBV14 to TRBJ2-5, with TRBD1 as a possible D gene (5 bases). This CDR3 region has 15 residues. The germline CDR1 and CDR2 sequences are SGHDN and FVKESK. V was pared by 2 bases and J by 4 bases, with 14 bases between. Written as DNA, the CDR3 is TGTGCCAGCAGCCAAAATCTGGGGCTCGTAGAGACCCAGTACTTC. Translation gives CASSQNLGLVETQYF.

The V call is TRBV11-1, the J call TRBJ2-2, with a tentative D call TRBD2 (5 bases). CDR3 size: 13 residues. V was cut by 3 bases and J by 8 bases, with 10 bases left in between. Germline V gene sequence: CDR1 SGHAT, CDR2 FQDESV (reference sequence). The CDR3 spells CASSFAGGGELFF. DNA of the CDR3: TGTGCCAGCAGCTTCGCGGGCGGAGGGGAGCTGTTTTTT.

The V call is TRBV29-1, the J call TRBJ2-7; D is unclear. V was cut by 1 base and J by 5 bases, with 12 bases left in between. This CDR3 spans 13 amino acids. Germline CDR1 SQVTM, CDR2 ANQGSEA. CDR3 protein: CSVEGRLGDEQYF. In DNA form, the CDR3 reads TGCAGCGTTGAAGGGCGGCTTGGGGACGAGCAGTACTTC.